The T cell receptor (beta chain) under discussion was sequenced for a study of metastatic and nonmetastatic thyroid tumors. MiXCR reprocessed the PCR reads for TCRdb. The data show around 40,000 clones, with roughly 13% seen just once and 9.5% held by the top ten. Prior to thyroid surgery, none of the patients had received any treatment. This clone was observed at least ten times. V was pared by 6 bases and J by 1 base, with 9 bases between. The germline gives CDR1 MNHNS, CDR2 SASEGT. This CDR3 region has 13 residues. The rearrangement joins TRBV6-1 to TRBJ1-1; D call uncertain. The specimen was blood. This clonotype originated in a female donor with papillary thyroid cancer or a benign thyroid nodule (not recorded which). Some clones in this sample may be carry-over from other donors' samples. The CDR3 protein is CASRETANTEAFF. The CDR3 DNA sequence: TGTGCCAGCAGGGAGACGGCGAACACTGAAGCTTTCTTT.